Listed below are T cell receptor beta chains from one sample, sequenced in a study of blood T cell repertoires in COVID-19. Produced via immunoSEQ multiplex PCR; TCRdb's table is partial and in-frame only. Of 200,000 to 300,000 clones listed, roughly 85% were seen once; the top ten hold approximately 5.1%. The specimen was peripheral blood. The receptors shown here come from a man between 45 and 60 years old with COVID-19, enrolled during active disease. Both conserved end residues are part of each CDR3. The order of the fields is CDR3 protein, CDR3 DNA, clone size, D gene, CDR3 length, V gene, J gene. A D gene is named only where the DNA matches it firmly. A row's size may be missing; if present it is once, few, many or a size class.

CDR3: CATCSLTGELFF
DNA: TGTGCCACCTGTTCTCTGACCGGGGAGCTGTTTTTT
size: NA
D: NA
length: 12
V: TRBV24-1
J: TRBJ2-2

CDR3: CASSEYGGAESKNIQYF
DNA: TGTGCCAGCAGTGAATACGGCGGGGCGGAGTCCAAAAACATTCAGTACTTC
size: NA
D: NA
length: 17
V: TRBV25-1
J: TRBJ2-4

CDR3: CASSLARTGGEQYF
DNA: TGCGCCAGCAGCTTGGCCAGGACAGGGGGCGAGCAGTACTTC
size: once
D: TRBD1
length: 14
V: TRBV5-1
J: TRBJ2-7

CDR3: CASSQGVTRSNEQYF
DNA: TGTGCCAGCTCACAGGGTGTGACTAGGAGCAACGAGCAGTACTTC
size: NA
D: NA
length: 15
V: TRBV18
J: TRBJ2-7

CDR3: CASSTYRGDTEAFF
DNA: TGTGCCAGTAGTACCTACAGGGGCGACACTGAAGCTTTCTTT
size: NA
D: TRBD1
length: 14
V: TRBV19
J: TRBJ1-1

CDR3: CASSEGAGTEAFF
DNA: TGTGCCAGCAGTGAAGGGGCAGGGACTGAAGCTTTCTTT
size: few
D: NA
length: 13
V: TRBV2
J: TRBJ1-1

CDR3: CASSDYGYTF
DNA: TGTGCCAGCAGCGACTATGGCTACACCTTC
size: NA
D: NA
length: 10
V: TRBV28
J: TRBJ1-2

CDR3: CASSPPSRDTQYF
DNA: TGCGCCAGCAGCCCCCCTTCCAGAGATACGCAGTATTTT
size: NA
D: NA
length: 13
V: TRBV5-1
J: TRBJ2-3

CDR3: CASSLDRGPYQPQHF
DNA: TGTGCCAGCAGCCTGGACAGGGGGCCCTATCAGCCCCAGCATTTT
size: NA
D: TRBD1
length: 15
V: TRBV5-4
J: TRBJ1-5

CDR3: CASSVVSGGRNEQFF
DNA: TGTGCCAGCAGCGTAGTTAGCGGGGGGCGGAATGAGCAGTTCTTC
size: NA
D: TRBD2
length: 15
V: TRBV9
J: TRBJ2-1

CDR3: CASSPSETWETQYF
DNA: TGTGCCAGCAGTCCGTCGGAGACGTGGGAGACCCAGTACTTC
size: NA
D: NA
length: 14
V: TRBV27
J: TRBJ2-5

CDR3: CASSQSGTVAYEQYF
DNA: TGTGCCAGCAGCCAATCCGGGACAGTGGCCTACGAGCAGTACTTC
size: NA
D: TRBD1
length: 15
V: TRBV4-2
J: TRBJ2-7

CDR3: CASSLVTENNEQFF
DNA: TGCGCCAGCAGCTTGGTAACAGAGAACAATGAGCAGTTCTTC
size: NA
D: NA
length: 14
V: TRBV5-1
J: TRBJ2-1

CDR3: CASSPTAGRSNQPQHF
DNA: TGTGCCAGCAGTCCCACAGCTGGGCGTAGCAATCAGCCCCAGCATTTT
size: NA
D: NA
length: 16
V: TRBV27
J: TRBJ1-5

CDR3: CASSFPPEPQHF
DNA: TGTGCCAGCAGTTTCCCTCCGGAGCCCCAGCATTTT
size: NA
D: NA
length: 12
V: TRBV28
J: TRBJ1-5

CDR3: CASSLVGQANEQFF
DNA: TGCGCCAGCAGCTTGGTAGGACAGGCCAATGAGCAGTTCTTC
size: NA
D: TRBD1
length: 14
V: TRBV5-1
J: TRBJ2-1

CDR3: CASSRVSSNSNQPQHF
DNA: TGTGCCAGTAGTAGAGTGTCAAGCAATAGCAATCAGCCCCAGCATTTT
size: NA
D: NA
length: 16
V: TRBV19
J: TRBJ1-5

CDR3: CASSSRQGWSPANGYTF
DNA: TGTGCCAGCAGCTCCAGACAGGGATGGTCCCCAGCGAATGGCTACACCTTC
size: NA
D: TRBD1
length: 17
V: TRBV11-2
J: TRBJ1-2

CDR3: CASSVGINTGELFF
DNA: TGTGCCAGCAGCGTCGGGATCAACACCGGGGAGCTGTTTTTT
size: NA
D: NA
length: 14
V: TRBV9
J: TRBJ2-2

CDR3: CASSDGAGGYGYTF
DNA: TGTGCCAGCAGTGATGGGGCAGGGGGCTATGGCTACACCTTC
size: NA
D: TRBD1
length: 14
V: TRBV6-4
J: TRBJ1-2

CDR3: CASSPDRRWGTEAFF
DNA: TGTGCCAGCAGCCCGGACAGGAGGTGGGGTACTGAAGCTTTCTTT
size: NA
D: TRBD1
length: 15
V: TRBV2
J: TRBJ1-1

CDR3: CASSLIPNRGDTEAFF
DNA: TGTGCCAGCAGCTTAATACCAAACAGGGGGGACACTGAAGCTTTCTTT
size: NA
D: TRBD1
length: 16
V: TRBV7-3
J: TRBJ1-1

CDR3: CASSFVGRITEAFF
DNA: TGTGCCAGCAGTTTCGTGGGCAGGATTACTGAAGCTTTCTTT
size: NA
D: NA
length: 14
V: TRBV28
J: TRBJ1-1

CDR3: CASSLRTVGEQYF
DNA: TGTGCCAGCAGCTTACGGACAGTCGGCGAGCAGTACTTC
size: NA
D: NA
length: 13
V: TRBV7-6
J: TRBJ2-7

CDR3: CASSVEGTGVTEAFF
DNA: TGTGCCAGCAGCGTGGAGGGAACAGGGGTGACTGAAGCTTTCTTT
size: NA
D: TRBD1
length: 15
V: TRBV9
J: TRBJ1-1

CDR3: CASSQTSNSPLHF
DNA: TGTGCCAGCAGCCAGACTTCGAATTCACCCCTCCACTTT
size: NA
D: NA
length: 13
V: TRBV7-9
J: TRBJ1-6

CDR3: CASSPGHANTEAFF
DNA: TGTGCCAGCAGCCCGGGACACGCGAACACTGAAGCTTTCTTT
size: NA
D: NA
length: 14
V: TRBV7-3
J: TRBJ1-1

CDR3: CASNPGQGSGNTIYF
DNA: TGTGCCAGCAATCCGGGACAGGGATCTGGAAACACCATATATTTT
size: NA
D: TRBD1
length: 15
V: TRBV6-5
J: TRBJ1-3

CDR3: CASSPSGDTEAFF
DNA: TGTGCCAGCTCACCGTCCGGGGACACTGAAGCTTTCTTT
size: NA
D: NA
length: 13
V: TRBV18
J: TRBJ1-1

CDR3: CATSDLAGAYNEQFF
DNA: TGTGCCACCAGCGACCTAGCGGGGGCCTACAATGAGCAGTTCTTC
size: many
D: TRBD2
length: 15
V: TRBV15
J: TRBJ2-1

CDR3: CASTLDGVKNIQYF
DNA: TGTGCCAGCACCCTAGACGGCGTCAAAAACATTCAGTACTTC
size: NA
D: NA
length: 14
V: TRBV6-5
J: TRBJ2-4

CDR3: CASSLMRGSSYNEQFF
DNA: TGTGCCAGCAGCTTAATGAGGGGGAGCTCCTACAATGAGCAGTTCTTC
size: NA
D: NA
length: 16
V: TRBV7-3
J: TRBJ2-1

CDR3: CASSYKSAYGYTF
DNA: TGTGCCAGCAGTTATAAAAGCGCCTATGGCTACACCTTC
size: NA
D: NA
length: 13
V: TRBV6-5
J: TRBJ1-2

CDR3: CASSPPRGRTENTEAFF
DNA: TGTGCCAGCTCACCACCGAGGGGTAGGACAGAGAACACTGAAGCTTTCTTT
size: NA
D: NA
length: 17
V: TRBV18
J: TRBJ1-1

CDR3: CASSWGGINTEAFF
DNA: TGTGCCAGCAGCTGGGGAGGGATAAACACTGAAGCTTTCTTT
size: NA
D: NA
length: 14
V: TRBV2
J: TRBJ1-1

CDR3: CAISELAGGRETQYF
DNA: TGTGCCATCAGCGAACTAGCGGGGGGGCGGGAGACCCAGTACTTC
size: NA
D: TRBD2
length: 15
V: TRBV10-3
J: TRBJ2-5

CDR3: CASSPAPGVTEAFF
DNA: TGTGCCAGCAGCCCCGCCCCAGGGGTCACTGAAGCTTTCTTT
size: NA
D: NA
length: 14
V: TRBV7-3
J: TRBJ1-1

CDR3: CASSALGGGSGEKLFF
DNA: TGTGCCAGCAGCGCCCTCGGGGGAGGGAGCGGAGAAAAACTGTTTTTT
size: NA
D: NA
length: 16
V: TRBV9
J: TRBJ1-4

CDR3: CASDGTGGMYQPQHF
DNA: TGTGCCAGCGATGGGACAGGGGGAATGTATCAGCCCCAGCATTTT
size: NA
D: TRBD1
length: 15
V: TRBV28
J: TRBJ1-5

CDR3: CASSSGTGNGYTF
DNA: TGTGCCAGCAGTTCAGGAACAGGGAATGGCTACACCTTC
size: NA
D: NA
length: 13
V: TRBV12-3/TRBV12-4
J: TRBJ1-2